This T cell receptor (beta chain) was recorded in a study of graft-versus-host responses after intestinal transplantation. Some clones are missing from TCRdb's copy, which holds only in-frame ones; the method was immunoSEQ multiplex PCR. This table holds roughly 25,000 clones, around 94% found once. The sequence was obtained from a human patient who received an intestinal transplant, so some T cells may come from the graft donor. The material sequenced was PBMCs, taken approximately 30 days after intestinal transplant.

CDR3 residues: CASSVKGNEQYF. CDR3 DNA: TGTGCCAGCAGTGTAAAAGGAAACGAGCAGTACTTC. This chain uses TRBV6-5 with TRBJ2-7; D gene ambiguous. CDR1 and CDR2 from the germline V gene are MNHEY and SVGAGI. V lost 5 bases and J lost 5, with 10 bases in between. The CDR3 runs to 12 residues.